This T cell receptor (beta chain) was observed in a study of CXCR3-negative and CXCR3-positive naive CD8 T cells. Study details: Roughly 140 million TRB reads in total, about 1.5 +/- 0.3 million per library.

Comment on this clonotype: Antigen specificity is unknown.

Study-wide results and limits: Naive CXCR3-positive cells had TRB CDR3s more hydrophobic than those of CXCR3-negative naive cells.

Preparation of TRB cDNA libraries relied on 5' RACE carrying UMI labels. TCRdb reanalyzed the 5' RACE reads, giving one entry per CDR3 protein sequence and no DNA. The listing records 150,000 to 180,000 distinct CDR3 sequences. This receptor was taken from a human donor in good health. Some clones in this sample may be carry-over from other donors' samples. Sample: naive CXCR3+ CD8+ T cells from blood. Sample subset: CD45RO-CCR7+CD27+CD95- naive CD8+ T cells expressing CXCR3 (TNR3+).

This CDR3 is CAWIEPTDTQYF. The V call is TRBV30, the J call TRBJ2-3. The CDR3 consists of 12 residues. Germline CDR1 and CDR2: GTSNPN and SVGIG (reference sequence).